This TCR beta chain was found in a study of early T cells in non-severe SARS-CoV-2 infection. Each CDR3 protein is one row after TCRdb ran MiXCR on the 5' RACE reads. The sample has 74,000 or so distinct CDR3 sequences; more than 9% are singletons. The V gene's germline CDR1 is DFQATT and CDR2 SNEGSKA (reference sequence). The V and J ends lost 5 bases and 3 bases, in that order; junction bases with no gene match: 10. The CDR3 has 15 amino acids. The gene calls are TRBV20-1 and TRBJ2-3; 8 bases agree with TRBD1. Input material: whole blood. The TCR originated in an adult who was a healthcare worker with PCR-confirmed SARS-CoV-2 infection or an uninfected control (not recorded which). The CDR3 DNA sequence: TGCAGTGCTTCCCCGGACAGGGAAAAGACAGATACGCAGTATTTT. Protein product: CSASPDREKTDTQYF.